Below are 9 T cell receptor beta chains sequenced from a single sample in a study of CXCR3-negative and CXCR3-positive naive CD8 T cells. Study-wide findings and caveats: CXCR3-positive naive cells carried more hydrophobic TRB CDR3s than CXCR3-negative naive cells did.

The study made its TRB cDNA libraries by 5' RACE, adding UMI labels. From its re-call of the 5' RACE reads, TCRdb lists each CDR3 protein once, without DNA. The specimen's table records approximately 100,000 distinct CDR3 sequences. No antigen is known for these receptors. The sequenced sample consisted of naive CXCR3+ CD8+ T cells from blood. Subset given: CD45RO-CCR7+CD27+CD95- naive CD8+ T cells expressing CXCR3 (TNR3+). All receptors derive from a human donor in good health. Some clones in this sample may be carry-over from other donors' samples.

This chain connects TRBV28 to TRBJ1-2; no DNA is available, so the TRBD1 call from TCRdb remains unchecked. The CDR3 length is 14 residues. The germline CDR1 and CDR2 sequences are MDHEN and SYDVKM. The chain's CDR3 is CASSLWERGYGYTF.

This chain connects TRBV3-1 to TRBJ2-1. The germline gives CDR1 LGHDT, CDR2 YNNKEL (reference sequence). CDR3 size: 13 residues. CDR3: CASSQASYNEQFF.

The CDR3 protein is CSVAARSDYGYTF. This chain connects TRBV29-1 to TRBJ1-2. The germline CDR1 and CDR2 sequences are SQVTM and ANQGSEA. The CDR3 consists of 13 residues.

CDR3 sequence reads: CASSQTGGWGELFF. J is TRBJ2-2 and V is TRBV4-1; checking the TCRdb D call of TRBD1 is not possible without DNA. Germline V gene lookup returns CDR1 MGHRA and CDR2 YSYEKL. The CDR3 length is 14 residues.

V usage is TRBV29-1 and J usage is TRBJ2-1; TCRdb calls TRBD2, which cannot be checked without DNA. CDR3 size: 14 residues. Per the germline V gene, CDR1 is SQVTM and CDR2 is ANQGSEA. Here the CDR3 reads CSVVGLAAYNEQFF.

The chain carries TRBV12-3 or TRBV12-4 and TRBJ2-3. The CDR3 is made up of 12 amino acids. The CDR3 sequence: CASSLPADTQYF.

V is TRBV19 and J is TRBJ2-7; TCRdb selects TRBD1, and the lack of DNA leaves this call unchecked. Per germline, CDR1 LNHDA and CDR2 SQIVND (reference sequence). The CDR3 is 12 residues long. CDR3 region: CASSTGGPEQYF.

The rearrangement joins TRBV15 to TRBJ2-5; absent DNA, TCRdb's TRBD2 call cannot be checked. CDR3 size: 16 residues. CDR1 is LNHNV and CDR2 is YYDKDF in the germline V gene (reference sequence). The CDR3: CATSTGTSGDQETQYF. Full variable domain (rest looked up from reference TRBV15 and TRBJ2-5): DAMVIQNPRYQVTQFGKPVTLSCSQTLNHNVMYWYQQKSSQAPKLLFHYYDKDFNNEADTPDNFQSRRPNTSFCFLDIRSPGLGDTAMYLCATSTGTSGDQETQYFGPGTRLLVL.

The chain is built from TRBV4-2 and TRBJ2-1; checking the TCRdb D call of TRBD2 is not possible without DNA. Per the germline V gene, CDR1 is LGHNA and CDR2 is YNFKEQ. The CDR3 is made up of 16 amino acids. The CDR3 here is CASSQNAGGHDNEQFF.